This entry lists 9 T cell receptor beta chains sequenced from one sample in a study of blood T cell repertoires in COVID-19. Only in-frame clones appear in the TCRdb table, and some are missing; sequencing was by immunoSEQ multiplex PCR. The table records around 470,000 clones, roughly 89% of them present only once. Sequencing input: peripheral blood. All receptors derive from a man aged 18 to 29 with COVID-19, enrolled during active disease.

The chain recombines TRBV7-3 with TRBJ2-1, with D possibly matching TRBD2 (6 bases). The CDR3 runs to 15 residues. Germline V gene data show CDR1 as SGHTA and CDR2 as FQGTGA. V was trimmed by 2 bases and J by 8 bases, leaving 16 bases between them. CDR3: CASSLLWTNSHEQFF. As DNA, the CDR3 is TGTGCCAGCAGCTTACTCTGGACTAATTCCCATGAGCAGTTCTTC.

This chain joins TRBV7-8 and TRBJ2-3; D remains ambiguous. The CDR3 contains 15 residues. The V gene's germline CDR1 is SGHVS and CDR2 FQNEAQ. V shed 1 base and J shed 5 bases, with 13 bases lying between them. CDR3 DNA: TGTGCCAGCAGCTTAGTGGCAGGCAGGAAAGATACGCAGTATTTT. Translated, it gives CASSLVAGRKDTQYF.

This chain connects TRBV6-4 to TRBJ2-1, with D hard to call. V was shortened by 0 bases and J by 9 bases, with 9 bases between the two germline ends. CDR3 length: 13 amino acids. Germline V gives CDR1 MRHNA, CDR2 SNTAGT. CDR3 sequence (DNA): TGTGCCAGCAGTGACTCTCAGGCGAGTGAGCAGTTCTTC. Translation gives CASSDSQASEQFF.

This clone was detected once. This CDR3 is CASSQVTSGYNEQFF. CDR3 DNA: TGTGCCAGCAGCCAAGTAACTAGCGGCTACAATGAGCAGTTCTTC. This sequence joins TRBV3-1 (or the pseudogene TRBV3-2) and TRBJ2-1; 8 bases line up with TRBD2. Germline CDR1 LGHDT, CDR2 YNNKEL (reference sequence). The CDR3 loop spans 15 amino acids. After removal of 1 base from V and 3 bases from J, the junction contained 2 bases not matched to a gene.

The chain recombines TRBV5-1 with TRBJ1-1, with a weak D call TRBD1 (6 bases). This CDR3 region has 17 residues. Trimming removed 3 bases at V and 1 base at J, with 19 bases between. Per germline, CDR1 SGHRS and CDR2 YFSETQ. The CDR3 DNA sequence: TGCGCCAGCAGCTGGGGGGCTCTGGGAGGGGAGAACACTGAAGCTTTCTTT. This translates into CASSWGALGGENTEAFF.

In its sample, this clone was seen a few times. CDR3 residues: CASSLFPSEQYF. CDR3 nucleotide sequence: TGTGCCAGCAGCCTGTTCCCGTCCGAGCAGTACTTC. This chain connects TRBV7-9 to TRBJ2-7; D gene unclear. The CDR3 length is 12 residues. Looked up from germline, CDR1 is SEHNR and CDR2 is FQNEAQ (reference sequence). Between the trimmed V and J ends, which lost 5 bases and 6 bases, there was a span of 11 bases.

The gene calls are TRBV5-5 and TRBJ2-7; TRBD2 agrees at 14 bases. Germline assignment: CDR1 SGHKS and CDR2 YYEKEE (reference sequence). This CDR3 is built from 15 residues. Trimming cost V 3 bases and J 2 bases; bases outside gene matches: 1. CDR3 DNA sequence: TGTGCCAGCAGCTCGACTAGCGGGGGGGCCTACGAGCAGTACTTC. It is translated as CASSSTSGGAYEQYF.

The rearrangement uses TRBV20-1 and TRBJ2-7; TRBD1 matches at 7 bases. The CDR3 sequence is 13 residues long. V dropped 6 bases and J dropped 1; count of bases not matched to a gene: 6. CDR1 is DFQATT, CDR2 SNEGSKA, per germline (reference sequence). The CDR3 DNA reads as TGCAGTGCGAGTATGACAGGGTCCTACGAGCAGTACTTC. Residues: CSASMTGSYEQYF.

This sequence joins TRBV30 and TRBJ2-1; tentative D call: TRBD2 (6 bases). V was clipped by 6 bases and J by 0 bases, with 12 bases between them. The CDR3 runs 14 residues. CDR1 is GTSNPN and CDR2 is SVGIG in the germline V gene (reference sequence). CDR3 loop: CACQEGVSYNEQFF. CDR3 DNA sequence: TGTGCCTGCCAGGAGGGAGTCTCCTACAATGAGCAGTTCTTC.